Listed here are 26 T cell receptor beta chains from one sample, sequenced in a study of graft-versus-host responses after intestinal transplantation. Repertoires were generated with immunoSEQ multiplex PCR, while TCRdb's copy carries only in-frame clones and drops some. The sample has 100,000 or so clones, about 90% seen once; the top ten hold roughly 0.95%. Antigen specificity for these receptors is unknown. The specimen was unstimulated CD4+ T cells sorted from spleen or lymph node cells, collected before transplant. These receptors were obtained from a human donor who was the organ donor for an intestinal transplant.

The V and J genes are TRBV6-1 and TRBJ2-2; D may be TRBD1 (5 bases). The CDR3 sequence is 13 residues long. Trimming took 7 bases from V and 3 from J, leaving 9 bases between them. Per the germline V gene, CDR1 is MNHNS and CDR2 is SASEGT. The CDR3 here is CASKKTDTGELFF. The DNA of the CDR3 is TGTGCCAGCAAAAAGACAGACACCGGGGAGCTGTTTTTT.

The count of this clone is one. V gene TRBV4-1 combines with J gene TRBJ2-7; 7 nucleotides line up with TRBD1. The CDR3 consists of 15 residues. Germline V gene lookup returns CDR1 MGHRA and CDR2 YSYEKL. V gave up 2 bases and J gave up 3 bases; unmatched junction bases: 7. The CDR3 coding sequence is TGCGCCAGCAGCCAATTCCCGGGACAGAGCTACGAGCAGTACTTC. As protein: CASSQFPGQSYEQYF.

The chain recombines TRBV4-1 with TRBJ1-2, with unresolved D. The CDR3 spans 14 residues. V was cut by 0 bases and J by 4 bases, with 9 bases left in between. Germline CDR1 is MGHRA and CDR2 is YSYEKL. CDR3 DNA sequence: TGCGCCAGCAGCCAAGATCGACCGGCCTATGGCTACACCTTC. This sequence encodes CASSQDRPAYGYTF.

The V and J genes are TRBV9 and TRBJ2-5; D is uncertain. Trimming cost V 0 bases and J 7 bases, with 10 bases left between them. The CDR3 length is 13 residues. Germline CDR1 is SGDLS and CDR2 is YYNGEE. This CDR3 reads CASSVAIGRTQYF. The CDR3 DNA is TGTGCCAGCAGCGTAGCGATAGGTCGGACCCAGTACTTC.

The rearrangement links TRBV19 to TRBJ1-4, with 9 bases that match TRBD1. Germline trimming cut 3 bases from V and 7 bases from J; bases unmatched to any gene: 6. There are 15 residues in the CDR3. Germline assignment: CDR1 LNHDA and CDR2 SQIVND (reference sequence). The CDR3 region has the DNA TGTGCCAGTAGTATCCCCGGGACAGGGCGTGAAAAACTGTTTTTT. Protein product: CASSIPGTGREKLFF.

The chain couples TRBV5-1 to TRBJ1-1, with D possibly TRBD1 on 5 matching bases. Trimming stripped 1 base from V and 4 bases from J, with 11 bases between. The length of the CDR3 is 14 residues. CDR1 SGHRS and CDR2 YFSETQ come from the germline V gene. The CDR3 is CASSLTGQGTEAFF. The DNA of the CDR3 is TGCGCCAGCAGCTTGACGGGGCAGGGCACTGAAGCTTTCTTT.

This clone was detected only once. CDR3 DNA: TGTGCCAGCACCCCGGGGGGGGACAGGGGCGATGAAAAACTGTTTTTT. This codes for CASTPGGDRGDEKLFF. The gene calls are TRBV7-3 and TRBJ1-4; 10 bases map to TRBD1. The CDR3 totals 16 residues. CDR1 and CDR2 (germline): SGHTA, FQGTGA. With V trimmed by 7 bases and J by 6 bases, 11 bases remained unmatched. Combining the CDR3 with reference TRBV7-3 and TRBJ1-4 gives the whole variable domain GAGVSQTPSNKVTEKGKYVELRCDPISGHTALYWYRQSLGQGPEFLIYFQGTGAADDSGLPNDRFFAVRPEGSVSTLKIQRTERGDSAVYLCASTPGGDRGDEKLFFGSGTQLSVL.

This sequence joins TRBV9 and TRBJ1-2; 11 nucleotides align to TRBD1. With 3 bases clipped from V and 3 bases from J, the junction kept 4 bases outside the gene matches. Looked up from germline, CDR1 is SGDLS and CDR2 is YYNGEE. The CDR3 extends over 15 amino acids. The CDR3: CASSGTGGDYYGYTF. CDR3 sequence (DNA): TGTGCCAGCAGCGGGACAGGGGGCGATTACTATGGCTACACCTTC.

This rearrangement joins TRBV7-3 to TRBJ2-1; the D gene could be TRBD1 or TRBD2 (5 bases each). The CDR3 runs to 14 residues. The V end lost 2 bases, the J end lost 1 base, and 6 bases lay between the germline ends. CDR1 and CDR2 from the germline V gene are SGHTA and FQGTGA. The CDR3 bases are TGTGCCAGCAGCTTAGGGGGTTCCTACAATGAGCAGTTCTTC. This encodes CASSLGGSYNEQFF.

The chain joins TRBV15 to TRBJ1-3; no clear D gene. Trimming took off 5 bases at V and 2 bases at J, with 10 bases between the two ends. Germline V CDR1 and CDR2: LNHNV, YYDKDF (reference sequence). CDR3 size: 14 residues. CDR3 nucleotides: TGTGCCACCAGCGGACCTCATGCTGGAAACACCATATATTTT. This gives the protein CATSGPHAGNTIYF.

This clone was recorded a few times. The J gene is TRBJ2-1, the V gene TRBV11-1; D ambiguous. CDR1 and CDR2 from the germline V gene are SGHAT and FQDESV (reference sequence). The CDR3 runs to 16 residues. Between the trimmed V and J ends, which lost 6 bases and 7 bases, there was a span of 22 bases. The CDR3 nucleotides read TGTGCCAGCAGTCTTATGGGCGTGACGGAAAGTAATGAGCAGTTCTTC. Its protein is CASSLMGVTESNEQFF.

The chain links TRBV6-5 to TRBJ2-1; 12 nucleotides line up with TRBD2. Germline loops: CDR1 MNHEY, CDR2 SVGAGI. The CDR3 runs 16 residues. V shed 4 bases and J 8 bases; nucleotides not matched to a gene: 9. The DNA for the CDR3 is TGTGCCAGCAGTTTCCTAGCGGGGGGGTTCCACGATGAGCAGTTCTTC. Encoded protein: CASSFLAGGFHDEQFF.

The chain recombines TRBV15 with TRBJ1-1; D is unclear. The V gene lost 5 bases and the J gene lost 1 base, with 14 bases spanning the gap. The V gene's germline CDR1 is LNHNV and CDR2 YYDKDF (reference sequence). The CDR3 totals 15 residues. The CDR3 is CATSWFGSGNTEAFF. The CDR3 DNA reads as TGTGCCACCAGCTGGTTCGGGTCCGGGAACACTGAAGCTTTCTTT.

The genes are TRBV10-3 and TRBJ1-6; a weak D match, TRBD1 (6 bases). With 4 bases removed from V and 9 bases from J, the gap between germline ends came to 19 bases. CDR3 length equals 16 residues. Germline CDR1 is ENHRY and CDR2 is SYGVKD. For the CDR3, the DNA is TGTGCCATCAGTGGAGCCGGGGGGCCTCACAGTTCACCCCTCCACTTT. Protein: CAISGAGGPHSSPLHF.

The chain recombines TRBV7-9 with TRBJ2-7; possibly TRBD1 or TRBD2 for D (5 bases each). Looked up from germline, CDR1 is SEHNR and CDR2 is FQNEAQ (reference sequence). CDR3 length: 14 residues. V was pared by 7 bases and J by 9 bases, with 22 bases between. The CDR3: CASTPTSGTGGQYF. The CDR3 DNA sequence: TGTGCCAGCACCCCGACTTCCGGGACCGGCGGGCAGTACTTC.

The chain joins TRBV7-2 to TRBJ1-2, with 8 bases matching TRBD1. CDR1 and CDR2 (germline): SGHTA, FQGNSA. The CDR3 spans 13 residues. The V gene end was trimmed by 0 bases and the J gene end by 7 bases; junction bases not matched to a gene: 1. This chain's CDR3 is CASSLAGQGGYTF. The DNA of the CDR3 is TGTGCCAGCAGCTTAGCAGGACAGGGTGGCTACACCTTC.

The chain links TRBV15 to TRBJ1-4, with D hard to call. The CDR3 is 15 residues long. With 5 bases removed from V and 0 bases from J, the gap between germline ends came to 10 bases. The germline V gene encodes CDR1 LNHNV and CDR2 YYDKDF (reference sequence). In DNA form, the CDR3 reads TGTGCCACCAGCTTGCGAACGGCAACTAATGAAAAACTGTTTTTT. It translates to CATSLRTATNEKLFF.

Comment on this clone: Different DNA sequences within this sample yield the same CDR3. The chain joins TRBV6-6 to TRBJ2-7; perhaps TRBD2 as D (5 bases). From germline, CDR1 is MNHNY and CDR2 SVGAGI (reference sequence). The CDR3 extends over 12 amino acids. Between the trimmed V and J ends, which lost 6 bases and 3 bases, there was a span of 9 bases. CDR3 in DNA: TGTGCCAGCAGGGCTGGGAGCTACGAGCAGTACTTC. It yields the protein CASRAGSYEQYF.

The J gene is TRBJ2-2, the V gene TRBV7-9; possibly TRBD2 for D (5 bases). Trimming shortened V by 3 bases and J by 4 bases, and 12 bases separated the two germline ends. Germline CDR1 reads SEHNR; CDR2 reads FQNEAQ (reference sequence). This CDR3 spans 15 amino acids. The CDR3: CASSFGLMITGELFF. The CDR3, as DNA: TGTGCCAGCAGCTTCGGACTGATGATCACCGGGGAGCTGTTTTTT.

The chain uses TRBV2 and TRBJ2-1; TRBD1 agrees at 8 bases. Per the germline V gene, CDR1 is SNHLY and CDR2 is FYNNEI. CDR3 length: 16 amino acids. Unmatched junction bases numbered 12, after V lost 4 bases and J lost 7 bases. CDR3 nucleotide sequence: TGTGCCAGCAGTGTTAGGACAGGGCTATCGAAAAATGAGCAGTTCTTC. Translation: CASSVRTGLSKNEQFF.

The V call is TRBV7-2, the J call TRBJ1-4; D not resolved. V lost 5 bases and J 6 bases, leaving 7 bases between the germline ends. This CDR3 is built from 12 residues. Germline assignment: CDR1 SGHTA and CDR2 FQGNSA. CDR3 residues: CASSRGYEKLFF. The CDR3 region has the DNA TGTGCCAGCAGCCGAGGCTATGAAAAACTGTTTTTT.

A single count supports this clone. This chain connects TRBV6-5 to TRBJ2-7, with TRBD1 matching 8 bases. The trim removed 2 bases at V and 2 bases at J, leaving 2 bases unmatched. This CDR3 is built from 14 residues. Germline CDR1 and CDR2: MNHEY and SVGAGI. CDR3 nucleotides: TGTGCCAGCAGTTACAGGGACAGGACCTACGAGCAGTACTTC. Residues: CASSYRDRTYEQYF.

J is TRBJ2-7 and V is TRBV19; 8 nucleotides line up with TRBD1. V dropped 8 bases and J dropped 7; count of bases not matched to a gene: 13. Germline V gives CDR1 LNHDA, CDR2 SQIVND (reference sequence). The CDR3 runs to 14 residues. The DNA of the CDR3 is TGTGCCAGTGGGAAATTGGACAGGGTTGGTGAGCAGTACTTC. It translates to CASGKLDRVGEQYF.

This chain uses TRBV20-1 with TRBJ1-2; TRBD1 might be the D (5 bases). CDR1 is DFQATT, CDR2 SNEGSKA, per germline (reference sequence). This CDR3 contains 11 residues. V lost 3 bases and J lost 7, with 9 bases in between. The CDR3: CSASQGFGYTF. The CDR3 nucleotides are TGCAGTGCTAGCCAGGGATTTGGCTACACCTTC.

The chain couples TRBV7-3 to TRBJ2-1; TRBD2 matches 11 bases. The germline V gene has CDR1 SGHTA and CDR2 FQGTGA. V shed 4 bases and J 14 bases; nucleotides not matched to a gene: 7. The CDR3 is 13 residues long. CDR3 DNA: TGTGCCAGCAGCTCCAGGACTAGCGGGCGGAAGTTCTTC. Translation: CASSSRTSGRKFF. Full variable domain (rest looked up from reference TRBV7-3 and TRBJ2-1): GAGVSQTPSNKVTEKGKYVELRCDPISGHTALYWYRQSLGQGPEFLIYFQGTGAADDSGLPNDRFFAVRPEGSVSTLKIQRTERGDSAVYLCASSSRTSGRKFFGPGTRLTVL.

The CDR3 sequence: CSAGGNTEAFF. For the CDR3, the DNA is TGCTCCGCGGGGGGGAACACTGAAGCTTTCTTT. This chain joins TRBV20-1 and TRBJ1-1; maybe TRBD1 (5 bases). Looked up from germline, CDR1 is DFQATT and CDR2 is SNEGSKA (reference sequence). The CDR3 is made up of 11 amino acids.